Presented here are 19 T cell receptor beta chains from one specimen sequenced in a study of long-term antiretroviral therapy in people with HIV (dated by TCRdb to the early 2020s). Sequencing of the TRB variable region was done with the immunoSEQ hsTCRB v3.0 assay at survey level resolution. In TCRdb, the immuneACCESS table is reduced to in-frame sequences with V and J assigned. These tables do not hold every clone; where another copy was compared, an unresolved V gene accounts for under half, and the others remain unexplained. This sample is represented by some 21,000 clones; around 80% of them were singletons. The top ten clones comprise more than 4.5% of the sample. Sequences were derived from unsorted PBMCs, sampled 0.3 years after starting antiretroviral therapy. The receptors were sampled from a man over 45 with HIV.

This clone was counted between two and nine times. The gene calls are TRBV19 and TRBJ1-2; the D is unclear. The V and J ends lost 5 bases and 2 bases respectively, with 9 bases between them. There are 13 residues in the CDR3. Germline V gene sequence: CDR1 LNHDA, CDR2 SQIVND (reference sequence). The CDR3 spells CASSQTVNYGYTF. The CDR3 nucleotides are TGTGCCAGTAGTCAAACTGTGAACTATGGCTACACCTTC.

This clone came up once. The V gene is TRBV5-1, the J gene TRBJ2-7; the match to TRBD2 covers 7 bases. Germline V gene lookup returns CDR1 SGHRS and CDR2 YFSETQ. After removal of 0 bases from V and 2 bases from J, the junction contained 2 bases not matched to a gene. The CDR3 runs 14 residues. The CDR3 DNA sequence: TGCGCCAGCAGCTTGGGCGGGAGTACCTACGAGCAGTACTTC. It translates to CASSLGGSTYEQYF. Filled out from reference TRBV5-1 and TRBJ2-7, the complete variable domain reads KAGVTQTPRYLIKTRGQQVTLSCSPISGHRSVSWYQQTPGQGLQFLFEYFSETQRNKGNFPGRFSGRQFSNSRSEMNVSTLELGDSALYLCASSLGGSTYEQYFGPGTRLTVT.

The chain links TRBV7-2 to TRBJ2-3; D perhaps matches TRBD1 (5 bases). The V gene lost 1 base and the J gene lost 0 bases, with 14 bases spanning the gap. Germline lookup yields CDR1 SGHTA and CDR2 FQGNSA. This CDR3 region has 17 residues. The CDR3 region is CASSLGARGSSTDTQYF. In DNA form, the CDR3 reads TGTGCCAGCAGCTTAGGGGCTAGGGGCTCGAGCACAGATACGCAGTATTTT.

This clone appeared a single time. This rearrangement joins TRBV28 to TRBJ1-1; D ambiguous. Per the germline V gene, CDR1 is MDHEN and CDR2 is SYDVKM. V was cut by 1 base and J by 0 bases, with 12 bases left in between. This CDR3 contains 16 residues. The CDR3 sequence is CASSLLGRYLNTEAFF. The CDR3 DNA is TGTGCCAGCAGTTTATTGGGCAGATACCTGAACACTGAAGCTTTCTTT.

In its sample, this clone was seen once. The rearrangement uses TRBV30 and TRBJ1-2, with D tentatively TRBD1 (6 bases). This CDR3 has 14 amino acids. CDR1 and CDR2 from the germline V gene are GTSNPN and SVGIG (reference sequence). V was pared by 2 bases and J by 5 bases, with 15 bases between. The CDR3 reads CAWSLGGGRYGYTF. The CDR3 nucleotides are TGTGCCTGGAGTTTAGGGGGGGGGAGGTATGGCTACACCTTC.

This chain uses TRBV7-9 with TRBJ2-1; 9 nucleotides agree with TRBD1. The germline V gene has CDR1 SEHNR and CDR2 FQNEAQ (reference sequence). The ends lost 11 bases at V and 8 bases at J; junction bases unmatched: 7. CDR3 length: 12 residues. The CDR3 bases are TGTGCCGTACCGGACAGGGGCCATGAGCAGTTCTTC. Its translation is CAVPDRGHEQFF.

This chain uses TRBV29-1 with TRBJ2-1; 9 nucleotides match TRBD1. J gave up 5 bases and V 1 base, and 3 bases lay outside the gene matches. This CDR3 comprises 14 residues. CDR1 and CDR2 (germline): SQVTM, ANQGSEA. CDR3 DNA sequence: TGCAGCGTTGAAGGTGACAGGGGGAACAATGAGCAGTTCTTC. Encoded protein: CSVEGDRGNNEQFF.

This clone was found once. The chain has TRBV5-4 and TRBJ2-3; D unclear. V lost 0 bases to trimming and J lost 6 bases, with 8 bases between them. From germline, CDR1 is SGHNT and CDR2 YYREEE (reference sequence). This CDR3 contains 13 residues. As DNA, the CDR3 is TGTGCCAGCAGCTTGGATGCAGCCGATACGCAGTATTTT. This gives the protein CASSLDAADTQYF.

The rearrangement links TRBV19 to TRBJ2-1; D is undetermined. Germline CDR1 reads LNHDA; CDR2 reads SQIVND (reference sequence). The CDR3 length is 14 residues. Trimming removed 5 bases at V and 0 bases at J, with 8 bases between. The CDR3 coding sequence is TGTGCCAGTAGTCAACAGAGCTCCTACAATGAGCAGTTCTTC. Protein sequence: CASSQQSSYNEQFF.

The chain carries TRBV6-6 and TRBJ2-3; TRBD2 matches 7 bases. V was pared by 2 bases and J by 2 bases, with 4 bases of the junction left unmatched. CDR3 length equals 15 residues. In germline, CDR1 is MNHNY, CDR2 SVGAGI (reference sequence). The CDR3 is CASSYGRATTDTQYF. DNA for the CDR3: TGTGCCAGCAGTTACGGGAGGGCGACCACAGATACGCAGTATTTT.

DNA for the CDR3: TGTGCCAGTAGTTATGGAGCTAGCGGGAGGAGTGAGCAGTTCTTC. It specifies CASSYGASGRSEQFF. The V and J genes are TRBV19 and TRBJ2-1, with 11 bases that match TRBD2. Germline V gene data show CDR1 as LNHDA and CDR2 as SQIVND (reference sequence). The CDR3 runs to 15 residues. Germline trimming cut 5 bases from V and 9 bases from J; bases unmatched to any gene: 9.

The V gene is TRBV4-3, the J gene TRBJ2-7; D gene unclear. The CDR3 runs 20 residues. CDR1 is LGHNA, CDR2 YSLEER, per germline. The germline V and J ends were trimmed by 0 bases and 2 bases, with 26 bases remaining between them. The CDR3 nucleotides are TGCGCCAGCAGCCAAGAAAGTCGGGCAGGCCTCGGATCCTATCCCTACGAGCAGTACTTC. This gives the protein CASSQESRAGLGSYPYEQYF.

V gene TRBV4-1 combines with J gene TRBJ2-7; 7 nucleotides align to TRBD1. This CDR3 comprises 15 residues. Germline loops: CDR1 MGHRA, CDR2 YSYEKL. V lost 4 bases, J lost 3 bases, and 9 bases stayed unmatched. For the CDR3, the DNA is TGCGCCAGCAGCCCGGAGGACAGGACTTTCTACGAGCAGTACTTC. This translates into CASSPEDRTFYEQYF.

The chain joins TRBV10-3 to TRBJ2-7; 7 bases fit TRBD1. Germline V CDR1 and CDR2: ENHRY, SYGVKD. The V and J ends lost 6 bases and 5 bases, in that order; junction bases with no gene match: 4. The CDR3 sequence is 12 residues long. CDR3 sequence (DNA): TGTGCCATCAGCCTAACAGGGGACGAGCAGTACTTC. Protein: CAISLTGDEQYF.

The chain couples TRBV11-2 to TRBJ1-1; tentative D call: TRBD1 (6 bases). The CDR3 extends over 15 amino acids. V was clipped by 5 bases and J by 2 bases, with 15 bases between them. CDR1 and CDR2 (germline): SGHAT, FQNNGV. The CDR3: CASSPPPGGNTEAFF. In DNA form, the CDR3 reads TGTGCCAGCAGCCCACCCCCGGGGGGCAACACTGAAGCTTTCTTT.

The chain couples TRBV11-2 to TRBJ2-7; 9 bases are shared with TRBD2. Losses at the gene ends were 7 bases for V and 6 bases for J; bases not matched to a gene: 16. The germline gives CDR1 SGHAT, CDR2 FQNNGV. This CDR3 region has 16 residues. CDR3 DNA sequence: TGTGCCAGCACTACCAAGGGACTAGCTCATGGATCCGAGCAGTACTTC. It codes for CASTTKGLAHGSEQYF.

This chain links TRBV7-8 with TRBJ1-4; tentatively, D is TRBD1 (5 bases). This CDR3 has 17 amino acids. Germline-derived CDR1 and CDR2 are SGHVS and FQNEAQ. Trimming left V 5 bases short and J 7 bases short, with 23 bases between. CDR3 bases: TGTGCCAGCAGCACCCAAGGGTTTGGCGGGGCGAGTGAAAAACTGTTTTTT. It yields the protein CASSTQGFGGASEKLFF.

The V call is TRBV30, the J call TRBJ1-2, with TRBD1 matching 7 bases. V dropped 2 bases and J dropped 4; count of bases not matched to a gene: 4. The CDR3 is made up of 13 amino acids. CDR1 is GTSNPN and CDR2 is SVGIG in the germline V gene (reference sequence). CDR3 DNA sequence: TGTGCCTGGAGTCCTTCAGGGGGCTATGGCTACACCTTC. Translation gives CAWSPSGGYGYTF.

The gene calls are TRBV7-9 and TRBJ1-1, with 10 bases lining up with TRBD1. The CDR3 totals 14 residues. CDR1 SEHNR and CDR2 FQNEAQ come from the germline V gene (reference sequence). J lost 11 bases, V lost 3 bases, and 9 bases had no gene match. DNA for the CDR3: TGTGCCAGCAGCTTGACAGGGGGCTCTTTTGGGGCTTTCTTT. Translation gives CASSLTGGSFGAFF.